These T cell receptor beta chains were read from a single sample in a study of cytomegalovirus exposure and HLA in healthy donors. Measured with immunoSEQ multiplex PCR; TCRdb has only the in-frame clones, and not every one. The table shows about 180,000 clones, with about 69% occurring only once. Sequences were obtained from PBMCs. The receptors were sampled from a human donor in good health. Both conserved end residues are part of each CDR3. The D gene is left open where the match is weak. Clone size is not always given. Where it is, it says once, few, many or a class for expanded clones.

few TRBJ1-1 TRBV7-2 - CASSLDSTEAFF TGTGCCAGCAGCTTAGATAGCACTGAAGCTTTCTTT
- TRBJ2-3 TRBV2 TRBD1 CASGGQGGDTQYF TGTGCCAGTGGCGGACAGGGAGGAGATACGCAGTATTTT
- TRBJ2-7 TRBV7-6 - CASSRWGTEQYF TGTGCCAGCAGCCGATGGGGCACCGAGCAGTACTTC
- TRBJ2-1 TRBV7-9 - CASSQDAGLSSYNEQFF TGTGCCAGCAGCCAGGACGCAGGGCTAAGCTCCTACAATGAGCAGTTCTTC
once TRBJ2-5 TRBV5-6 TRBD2 CASSIISGGDQETQYF TGTGCCAGCAGCATAATTAGCGGGGGGGACCAAGAGACCCAGTACTTC
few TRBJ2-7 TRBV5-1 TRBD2 CASSRITSGGAEEQYF TGCGCCAGCAGCAGAATTACTAGCGGGGGGGCCGAGGAGCAGTACTTC
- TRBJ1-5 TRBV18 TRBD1 CASSTDYGQGNQPQHF TGTGCCAGCTCAACCGACTATGGACAGGGCAATCAGCCCCAGCATTTT
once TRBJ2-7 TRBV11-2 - CASSLVPYREANEQYF TGTGCCAGCAGCTTAGTCCCATACAGGGAAGCCAACGAGCAGTACTTC
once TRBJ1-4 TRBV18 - CASSPTRTVLGDEKLFF TGTGCCAGCTCACCGACTCGGACAGTCCTCGGGGATGAAAAACTGTTTTTT
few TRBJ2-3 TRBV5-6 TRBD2 CASSLGSGGPDTQYF TGTGCCAGCAGCTTGGGCTCGGGGGGTCCAGATACGCAGTATTTT
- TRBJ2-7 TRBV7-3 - CASSLSRINGHYEQYF TGTGCCAGCAGCCTTTCGCGGATAAACGGCCACTACGAGCAGTACTTC
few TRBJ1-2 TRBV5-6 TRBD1 CASSASGTGEEGYTF TGTGCCAGCAGCGCCTCCGGGACAGGGGAAGAGGGCTACACCTTC
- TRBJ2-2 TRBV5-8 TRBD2 CASSRGLAGTGELFF TGTGCCAGCAGTCGGGGCTTAGCGGGCACCGGGGAGCTGTTTTTT
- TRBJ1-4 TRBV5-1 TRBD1 CASSSTGGDEKLFF TGCGCCAGCAGCTCAACAGGGGGCGATGAAAAACTGTTTTTT
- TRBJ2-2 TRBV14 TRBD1 CASRETGLMSTGELFF TGTGCCAGCAGGGAGACAGGGTTAATGAGCACCGGGGAGCTGTTTTTT
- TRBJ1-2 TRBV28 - CASSLGSRVDYGYTF TGTGCCAGCAGTTTAGGGTCCAGGGTAGACTATGGCTACACCTTC
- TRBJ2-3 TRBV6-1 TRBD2 CASSEISGGAVADTQYF TGTGCCAGCAGTGAAATTAGCGGGGGGGCGGTGGCAGATACGCAGTATTTT
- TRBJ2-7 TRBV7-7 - CASSPGPGLSYEQYF TGTGCTAGCAGCCCGGGTCCGGGACTCTCCTACGAGCAGTACTTC
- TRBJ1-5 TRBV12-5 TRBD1 CASGLGQGGQPQHF TGTGCTAGTGGTTTGGGACAGGGGGGTCAGCCCCAGCATTTT
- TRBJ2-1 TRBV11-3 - CASSSRDTGSYNEQFF TGTGCCAGCAGCTCCCGGGACACAGGCTCCTACAATGAGCAGTTCTTC
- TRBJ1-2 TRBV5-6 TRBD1 CASSFPDRGRGYTF TGTGCCAGCAGCTTCCCGGACAGGGGGCGCGGCTACACCTTC
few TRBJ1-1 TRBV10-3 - CAIRGGRADTEAFF TGTGCCATCAGGGGGGGGCGGGCGGACACTGAAGCTTTCTTT
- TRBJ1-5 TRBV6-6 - CAIRQSGNQPQHF TGTGCCATCAGACAGTCGGGCAATCAGCCCCAGCATTTT
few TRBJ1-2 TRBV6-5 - CASTKGVYYGYTF TGTGCCAGCACCAAGGGGGTGTACTATGGCTACACCTTC
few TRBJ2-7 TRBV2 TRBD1 CASSERDRGPEQYF TGTGCCAGCAGTGAAAGGGACAGGGGGCCCGAGCAGTACTTC
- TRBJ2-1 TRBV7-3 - CASSLIGGPTYNEQFF TGTGCCAGCAGCTTAATCGGGGGACCGACCTACAATGAGCAGTTCTTC
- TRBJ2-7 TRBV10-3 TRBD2 CAISAPRGLTYEQYF TGTGCCATCAGTGCCCCCCGGGGACTAACCTACGAGCAGTACTTC
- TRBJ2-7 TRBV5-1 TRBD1 CASSYGTGGYEQYF TGCGCCAGCAGCTACGGGACAGGGGGTTACGAGCAGTACTTC
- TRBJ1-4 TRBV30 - CAWSVGAGGEKLFF TGTGCCTGGAGTGTGGGCGCGGGGGGTGAAAAACTGTTTTTT
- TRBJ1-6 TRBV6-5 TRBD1 CASSLGTGNSPLHF TGTGCCAGCAGTCTCGGGACAGGCAATTCACCCCTCCACTTT
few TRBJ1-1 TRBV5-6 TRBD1 CASSWTGHTEAFF TGTGCCAGCAGCTGGACAGGTCACACTGAAGCTTTCTTT
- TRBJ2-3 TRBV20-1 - CSARFADTQYF TGCAGTGCTAGATTCGCAGATACGCAGTATTTT
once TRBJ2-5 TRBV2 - CASRQVRETQYF TGTGCCAGTAGACAGGTCCGGGAGACCCAGTACTTC
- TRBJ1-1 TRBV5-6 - CASSLTPNTEAFF TGTGCCAGCAGCTTGACACCGAACACTGAAGCTTTCTTT
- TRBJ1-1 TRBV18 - CASSPTVRVEMNTEAFF TGTGCCAGCTCACCCACTGTGAGGGTGGAGATGAACACTGAAGCTTTCTTT
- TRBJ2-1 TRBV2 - CASSEQQGGYNEQFF TGTGCCAGCAGTGAACAACAGGGGGGGTACAATGAGCAGTTCTTC
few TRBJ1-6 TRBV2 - CASSYPADFSTSTLHF TGTGCCAGCAGTTACCCAGCCGACTTCTCAACCTCCACCCTCCACTTT
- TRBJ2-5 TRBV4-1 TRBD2 CASSQEPSGGLQETQYF TGCGCCAGCAGCCAAGAACCTAGCGGGGGCTTACAAGAGACCCAGTACTTC
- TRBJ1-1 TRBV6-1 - CASSILQGTEAFF TGTGCCAGCAGTATCTTACAGGGCACTGAAGCTTTCTTT
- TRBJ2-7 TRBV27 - CASSLSDRYEQYF TGTGCCAGCAGTTTGTCGGACAGATACGAGCAGTACTTC
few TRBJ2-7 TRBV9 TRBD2 CASSPGLGGYEQYF TGTGCCAGCAGCCCTGGACTAGGAGGCTACGAGCAGTACTTC
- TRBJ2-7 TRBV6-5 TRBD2 CASNSIAGATYEQYF TGTGCCAGCAATTCAATAGCGGGGGCTACCTACGAGCAGTACTTC
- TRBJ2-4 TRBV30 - CAWTSGAGIQYF TGTGCCTGGACCTCAGGGGCGGGCATTCAGTACTTC
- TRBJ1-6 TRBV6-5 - CASSYVSQPLHF TGTGCCAGCAGTTACGTGAGTCAACCCCTCCACTTT
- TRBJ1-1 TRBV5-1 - CASSMRNTEAFF TGCGCCAGCAGTATGAGGAACACTGAAGCTTTCTTT
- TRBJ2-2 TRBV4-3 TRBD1 CASSSGTGTIDTGELFF TGCGCCAGCAGCTCCGGGACAGGGACGATAGACACCGGGGAGCTGTTTTTT
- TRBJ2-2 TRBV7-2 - CASSLGLAGELFF TGTGCCAGCAGCTTAGGTCTCGCCGGGGAGCTGTTTTTT
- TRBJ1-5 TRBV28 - CASRAGVNRPQHF TGTGCCAGCAGGGCAGGGGTAAATCGGCCCCAGCATTTT
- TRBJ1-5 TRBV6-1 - CASSGQLSNQPQHF TGTGCCAGCAGTGGACAGCTTAGCAATCAGCCCCAGCATTTT